This TCR beta chain stems from a study of Ad26.COV2.S vaccination and SARS-CoV-2 variants. Produced via immunoSEQ multiplex PCR; TCRdb's table is partial and in-frame only. The sample carries some 410,000 clones, over 80% recorded once. Indicated treatment: 15 to 20 received Ad26.COV2.S at low or high dose, single or two shots; several received placebo; per-sample allocation not given. Specimens were obtained on day 63 following the first vaccine or placebo injection. Trimming took 4 bases from V and 1 from J; bases not matched to a gene: 3. This CDR3 region has 15 residues. Germline-derived CDR1 and CDR2 are SGHRS and YFSETQ.

The clonotype was recovered from a person aged 18 to 59 who received the Ad26.COV2.S COVID-19 vaccine or a placebo. The genes are TRBV5-1 and TRBJ2-2; 8 bases agree with TRBD1. This specimen consisted of peripheral blood, obtained in a trial of Ad26.COV2.S vaccine versus placebo. The CDR3 here is CASSIGQGNTGELFF. In DNA form, the CDR3 reads TGCGCCAGCAGCATCGGACAGGGGAACACCGGGGAGCTGTTTTTT.